This T cell receptor (beta chain) was recovered during a study of T cells after yellow fever vaccination. TCRdb analysed the 5' RACE reads with MiXCR anew, one entry per CDR3 protein. The table shows nearly 550,000 distinct CDR3 sequences, with around 21% occurring only once. A remark on this clonotype: The antigen remains unidentified.

Notes on the study in general: Weaker overall, the secondary response nonetheless peaked faster (day 5 versus 15).

The CDR3 spans 12 residues. V gave up 5 bases and J gave up 5 bases, with 9 bases separating them. Germline V lookup: CDR1 MNHEY, CDR2 SVGEGT. Sequencing was performed on PBMCs, taken 15 days after the yellow fever booster vaccination. The TCR sequence derives from a man between 25 and 39 years old who received the YFV17D yellow fever vaccine. The V call is TRBV6-2 or TRBV6-3, the J call TRBJ2-5; D is ambiguous. CDR3 nucleotide sequence: TGTGCCAGCAGTCAAACTTTGGAGACCCAGTACTTC. Protein product: CASSQTLETQYF.